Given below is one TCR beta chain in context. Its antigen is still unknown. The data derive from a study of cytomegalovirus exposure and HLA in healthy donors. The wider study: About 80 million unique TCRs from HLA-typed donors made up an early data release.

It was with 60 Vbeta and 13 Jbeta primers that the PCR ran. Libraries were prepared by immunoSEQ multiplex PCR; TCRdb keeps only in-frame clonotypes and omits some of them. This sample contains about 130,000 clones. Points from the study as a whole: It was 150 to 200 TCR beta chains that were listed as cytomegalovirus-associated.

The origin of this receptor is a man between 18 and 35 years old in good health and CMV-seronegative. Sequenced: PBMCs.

The CDR3, as DNA: TGTGCCAGCAGCCCACGGGGGGACAAAAACACCGGGGAGCTGTTTTTT. It is translated as CASSPRGDKNTGELFF. The J gene is TRBJ2-2, the V gene TRBV9; D may be TRBD2 (7 bases). Trimming removed 4 bases from V and 2 bases from J, with 15 bases in between. The CDR3 loop spans 16 amino acids. CDR1 is SGDLS, CDR2 YYNGEE, per germline.